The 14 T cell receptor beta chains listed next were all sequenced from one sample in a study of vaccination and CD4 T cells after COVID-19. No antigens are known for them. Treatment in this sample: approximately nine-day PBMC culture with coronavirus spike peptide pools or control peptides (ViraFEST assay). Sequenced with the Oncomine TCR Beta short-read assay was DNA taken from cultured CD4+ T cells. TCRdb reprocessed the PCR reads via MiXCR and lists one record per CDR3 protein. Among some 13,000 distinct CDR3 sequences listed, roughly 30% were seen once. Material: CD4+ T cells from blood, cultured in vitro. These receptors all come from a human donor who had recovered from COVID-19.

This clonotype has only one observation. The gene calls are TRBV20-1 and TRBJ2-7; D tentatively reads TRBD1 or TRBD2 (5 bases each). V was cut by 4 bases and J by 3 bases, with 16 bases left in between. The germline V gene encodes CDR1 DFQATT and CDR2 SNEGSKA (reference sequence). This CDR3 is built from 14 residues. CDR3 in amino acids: CSAMGTAPYYEQYF. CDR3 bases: TGCAGTGCTATGGGGACCGCCCCCTACTACGAGCAGTACTTC.

CDR3 region: CSAARRRSYNEQFF. As DNA, the CDR3 is TGCAGTGCCGCCCGGAGGAGATCCTACAATGAGCAGTTCTTC. V usage is TRBV20-1 and J usage is TRBJ2-1; possibly TRBD2 for D (5 bases). The CDR3 loop spans 14 amino acids. Germline V gene sequence: CDR1 DFQATT, CDR2 SNEGSKA (reference sequence). Trimming took 6 bases from V and 1 from J, leaving 13 bases between them.

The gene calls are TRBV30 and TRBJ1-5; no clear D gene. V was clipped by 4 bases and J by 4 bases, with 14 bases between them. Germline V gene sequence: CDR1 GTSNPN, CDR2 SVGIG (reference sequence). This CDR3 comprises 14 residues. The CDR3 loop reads CAWNSGLANQPQHF. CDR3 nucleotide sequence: TGTGCCTGGAATTCTGGCCTCGCAAATCAGCCCCAGCATTTT.

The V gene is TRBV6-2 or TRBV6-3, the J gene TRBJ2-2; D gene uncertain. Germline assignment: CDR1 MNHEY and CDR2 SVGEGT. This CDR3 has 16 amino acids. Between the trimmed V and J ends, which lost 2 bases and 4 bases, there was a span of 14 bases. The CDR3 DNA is TGTGCCAGCAGTTACCCCTTGGGGTCCATCACCGGGGAGCTGTTTTTT. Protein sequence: CASSYPLGSITGELFF.

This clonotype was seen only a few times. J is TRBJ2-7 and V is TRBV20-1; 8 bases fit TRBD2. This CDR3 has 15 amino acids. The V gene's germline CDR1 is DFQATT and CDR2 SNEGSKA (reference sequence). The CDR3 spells CSRSASGYGTYEQYF. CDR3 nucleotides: TGCAGCCGCTCGGCTAGCGGGTATGGAACCTACGAGCAGTACTTC.

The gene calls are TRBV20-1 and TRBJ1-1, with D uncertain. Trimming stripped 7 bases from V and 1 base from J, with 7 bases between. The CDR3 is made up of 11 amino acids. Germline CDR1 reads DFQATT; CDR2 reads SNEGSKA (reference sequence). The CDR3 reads CSVQKNTEAFF. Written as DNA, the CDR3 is TGCAGTGTTCAGAAGAACACTGAAGCTTTCTTT.

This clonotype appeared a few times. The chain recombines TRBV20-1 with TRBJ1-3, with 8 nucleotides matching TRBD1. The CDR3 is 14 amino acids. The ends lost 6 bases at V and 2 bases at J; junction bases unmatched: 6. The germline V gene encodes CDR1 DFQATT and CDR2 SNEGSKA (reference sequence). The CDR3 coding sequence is TGCAGTGCGATTACAGGGGGTGCTGGAAACACCATATATTTT. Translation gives CSAITGGAGNTIYF.

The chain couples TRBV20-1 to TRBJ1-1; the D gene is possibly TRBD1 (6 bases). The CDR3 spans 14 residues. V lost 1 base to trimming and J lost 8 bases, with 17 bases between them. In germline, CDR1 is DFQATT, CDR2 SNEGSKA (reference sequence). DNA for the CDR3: TGCAGTGCTAGAGTTGGAGCGGGGGCGATAGAAGCTTTCTTT. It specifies CSARVGAGAIEAFF.

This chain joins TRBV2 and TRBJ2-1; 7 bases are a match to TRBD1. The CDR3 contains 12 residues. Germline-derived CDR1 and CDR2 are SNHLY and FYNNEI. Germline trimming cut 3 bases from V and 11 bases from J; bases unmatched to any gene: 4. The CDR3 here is CASSDEGAQQFF. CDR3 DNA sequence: TGTGCCAGCAGTGATGAGGGGGCCCAGCAGTTCTTC.

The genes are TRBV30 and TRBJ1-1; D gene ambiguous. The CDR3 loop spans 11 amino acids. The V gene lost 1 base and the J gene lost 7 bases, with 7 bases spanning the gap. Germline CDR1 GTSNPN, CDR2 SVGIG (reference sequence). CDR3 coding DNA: TGTGCCTGGAGTGCCCCCTATGAAGCTTTCTTT. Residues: CAWSAPYEAFF.

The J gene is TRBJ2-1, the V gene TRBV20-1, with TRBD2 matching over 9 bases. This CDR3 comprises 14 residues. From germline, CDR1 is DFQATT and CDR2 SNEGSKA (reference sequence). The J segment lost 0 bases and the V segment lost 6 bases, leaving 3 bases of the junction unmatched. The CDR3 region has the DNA TGCAGTGCCCCACTAGCGGGCTCCTACAATGAGCAGTTCTTC. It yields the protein CSAPLAGSYNEQFF.

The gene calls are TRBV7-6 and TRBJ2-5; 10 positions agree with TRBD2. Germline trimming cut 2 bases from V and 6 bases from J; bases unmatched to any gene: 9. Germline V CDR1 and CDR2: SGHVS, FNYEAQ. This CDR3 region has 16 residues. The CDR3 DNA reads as TGTGCCAGCAGCTTACGCGGGCCTAGCGGGAGTCAGACCCAGTACTTC. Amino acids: CASSLRGPSGSQTQYF.

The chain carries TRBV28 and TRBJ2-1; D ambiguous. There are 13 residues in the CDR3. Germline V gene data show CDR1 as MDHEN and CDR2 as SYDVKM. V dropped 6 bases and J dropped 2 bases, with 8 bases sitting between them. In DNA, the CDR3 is TGTGCCAGCAGCGTCGGGCCCTACAATGAGCAGTTCTTC. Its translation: CASSVGPYNEQFF.

The CDR3 DNA sequence: TGTGCCAGCAGCAAACTAGGGACAGGGGATGGGGGGTTTTTGGAGGTACTGAGGGATGAGCAGTTCTTC. It is translated as CASSKLGTGDGGFLEVLRDEQFF. The chain has TRBV21-1 and TRBJ2-1; the table calls TRBD1, which could not be checked here. TRBV21-1 counts as a pseudogene. The CDR3 runs 23 residues.